This T cell receptor (beta chain) was found in a study of T-cell reconstitution after alpha-beta-depleted transplantation in children. The ends lost 0 bases at V and 7 bases at J; junction bases unmatched: 4. The CDR3 spans 15 residues. Germline V gives CDR1 KGHDR, CDR2 SFDVKD. As it was prepared, the TCRbeta library received unique molecular identifiers. TCRdb re-derived calls from the PCR reads in MiXCR, one entry per CDR3 protein. Among hundreds of thousands of distinct CDR3 sequences listed, approximately 12% were seen once. Source: PBMCs from the stem cell graft donor, taken from the stem cell graft. This TCR derives from a human donor who donated a stem cell graft to a child with combined immunodeficiency. The V gene is TRBV24-1, the J gene TRBJ2-1, with TRBD1 matching over 8 bases. This CDR3 is CATSDLSRGLNEQFF. Here the CDR3 DNA reads TGTGCCACCAGTGATTTGTCCAGGGGGCTGAATGAGCAGTTCTTC.